This entry lists 13 T cell receptor beta chains sequenced from one sample in a study of radiation and T cells in renal cell carcinoma. Assay: immunoSEQ multiplex PCR; the TCRdb copy retains only in-frame clones and omits some. The sample lists 95,000 or so clones, around nine tenths occurring once. Stated time point: baseline pretreatment blood. Treatment specified: 15 Gy SBRT to primary tumor, nephrectomy 4 weeks later. The starting material was blood, obtained from a patient whose treatment included radiotherapy and nephrectomy. All receptors derive from a man aged 50 to 60 with renal cell carcinoma.

V usage is TRBV6-1 and J usage is TRBJ2-7; weak D call: TRBD1 (6 bases). V was trimmed by 9 bases and J by 0 bases, leaving 9 bases between them. Germline CDR1 MNHNS, CDR2 SASEGT. The CDR3 has 12 residues. The CDR3 sequence: CASTGISYEQYF. CDR3 nucleotide sequence: TGTGCCAGTACAGGGATCTCCTACGAGCAGTACTTC.

The rearrangement joins TRBV5-1 to TRBJ1-4; 12 positions agree with TRBD1. This CDR3 is 16 amino acids long. Looked up from germline, CDR1 is SGHRS and CDR2 is YFSETQ. The V and J ends lost 3 bases and 3 bases, in that order; junction bases with no gene match: 3. The CDR3 spells CASSWGQGAANEKLFF. In DNA form, the CDR3 reads TGCGCCAGCAGCTGGGGACAGGGGGCGGCTAATGAAAAACTGTTTTTT.

The chain has TRBV28 and TRBJ2-7, with 11 bases aligning to TRBD2. After removal of 9 bases from V and 5 bases from J, the junction contained 3 bases not matched to a gene. The germline CDR1 and CDR2 sequences are MDHEN and SYDVKM. CDR3 length: 12 residues. The CDR3 is CASSGRADEQYF. The CDR3 bases are TGTGCCAGTAGCGGGAGGGCCGACGAGCAGTACTTC.

The chain combines TRBV7-9 with TRBJ2-2, with D possibly called TRBD1 or TRBD2 (5 bases each). The CDR3 runs 15 residues. Germline lookup yields CDR1 SEHNR and CDR2 FQNEAQ (reference sequence). Trimming took off 6 bases at V and 0 bases at J, with 11 bases between the two ends. The CDR3 reads CASSWGSANTGELFF. CDR3 DNA sequence: TGTGCCAGCAGTTGGGGGTCAGCGAACACCGGGGAGCTGTTTTTT.

Details on this clone: The sample contains more than one DNA sequence encoding this CDR3. The J gene is TRBJ2-5, the V gene TRBV4-1; no clear D. V was pared by 0 bases and J by 2 bases, with 13 bases between. The CDR3 runs 16 residues. Germline V gene lookup returns CDR1 MGHRA and CDR2 YSYEKL. In nucleotides, the CDR3 is TGCGCCAGCAGCCAAGATCTCCTAGGTCGACAAGAGACCCAGTACTTC. It translates to CASSQDLLGRQETQYF.

This chain connects TRBV7-8 to TRBJ2-1, with a tentative D call TRBD2 (5 bases). Trimming left V 5 bases short and J 3 bases short, with 14 bases between. Germline V lookup: CDR1 SGHVS, CDR2 FQNEAQ. This CDR3 spans 15 amino acids. CDR3 nucleotides: TGTGCCAGCAGCAAATCACGACTAAACTACAATGAGCAGTTCTTC. Protein sequence: CASSKSRLNYNEQFF.

The table lists this clone with a count of one. The J gene is TRBJ2-2, the V gene TRBV29-1; D possibly uses TRBD1 or TRBD2 (5 bases each). The CDR3 is made up of 16 amino acids. V lost 6 bases and J 0 bases, leaving 17 bases between the germline ends. Germline lookup yields CDR1 SQVTM and CDR2 ANQGSEA. In nucleotides, the CDR3 is TGCAGCGTGGGGCCGGGAATAGGGGCGAACACCGGGGAGCTGTTTTTT. Its protein product is CSVGPGIGANTGELFF.

This clone is judged medium-sized. The rearrangement joins TRBV4-3 to TRBJ2-1; D gene ambiguous. The CDR3 covers 13 residues. The germline V gene encodes CDR1 LGHNA and CDR2 YSLEER. V shed 3 bases and J shed 8 bases, with 11 bases lying between them. CDR3: CASSQESGDEQFF. CDR3 coding DNA: TGCGCCAGCAGCCAGGAGTCGGGTGATGAGCAGTTCTTC.

Comment on this clone: One end of the junction fails to match germline, which may point to a read error. The chain couples TRBV27 to TRBJ2-5, with D perhaps matching TRBD1 or TRBD2 (5 bases each). The CDR3 consists of 14 residues. Germline-derived CDR1 and CDR2 are MNHEY and SMNVEV (reference sequence). The CDR3 loop reads CVSRSGLAAETQYF. DNA of the CDR3: TGTGTCAGCAGGTCGGGGCTGGCAGCGGAGACCCAGTACTTC.

V gene TRBV28 combines with J gene TRBJ1-4; D may be TRBD1 (5 bases). The germline V and J ends were trimmed by 5 bases and 6 bases, with 13 bases remaining between them. CDR1 is MDHEN, CDR2 SYDVKM, per germline. CDR3 length: 14 amino acids. The CDR3 sequence: CASSTTGSDEKLFF. The CDR3 nucleotides read TGTGCCAGCAGTACAACAGGATCTGATGAAAAACTGTTTTTT. The whole variable domain, remainder taken from reference TRBV28 and TRBJ1-4, is DVKVTQSSRYLVKRTGEKVFLECVQDMDHENMFWYRQDPGLGLRLIYFSYDVKMKEKGDIPEGYSVSREKKERFSLILESASTNQTSMYLCASSTTGSDEKLFFGSGTQLSVL.

This clone showed up just once. For the CDR3, the DNA is TGTGCCAGCAGCGACGGCACACGGACAGGGGCAGCTTTCTTT. Translation: CASSDGTRTGAAFF. The chain recombines TRBV9 with TRBJ1-1; 9 bases match TRBD1. CDR3 length: 14 amino acids. The V segment lost 3 bases and the J segment 10 bases; nucleotides outside the gene matches: 10. Germline V gives CDR1 SGDLS, CDR2 YYNGEE. Using reference TRBV9 and TRBJ1-1 for the parts outside the CDR3, the full variable domain is DSGVTQTPKHLITATGQRVTLRCSPRSGDLSVYWYQQSLDQGLQFLIQYYNGEERAKGNILERFSAQQFPDLHSELNLSSLELGDSALYFCASSDGTRTGAAFFGQGTRLTVV.

This chain connects TRBV5-1 to TRBJ2-7; D possibly corresponds to TRBD2 (6 bases). CDR3 length: 17 residues. Trimming removed 4 bases at V and 0 bases at J, with 20 bases between. The germline V gene has CDR1 SGHRS and CDR2 YFSETQ. The CDR3 nucleotides are TGCGCCAGCAGCACGGGGGACCGGGAGATAAGCTCCTACGAGCAGTACTTC. Its protein is CASSTGDREISSYEQYF.

The chain links TRBV19 to TRBJ2-5, with D uncertain. CDR3 length equals 15 residues. From germline, CDR1 is LNHDA and CDR2 SQIVND (reference sequence). Trimming stripped 3 bases from V and 0 bases from J, with 11 bases between. CDR3 residues: CASSIFVGHQETQYF. The CDR3 region has the DNA TGTGCCAGTAGTATTTTTGTCGGACACCAAGAGACCCAGTACTTC.